The next 14 T cell receptor beta chains were all read from a single sample in a study of technical replicates of blood from four donors. The data were produced by immunoSEQ multiplex PCR, yet TCRdb's version contains in-frame clones alone and is incomplete. The data contain about 82,000 clones, approximately 94% of them singletons. Sample: T cells isolated from PBMCs. The receptors derive from a human donor in good health.

The chain uses TRBV28 and TRBJ1-2, with D maybe TRBD1 (5 bases). Germline V gene lookup returns CDR1 MDHEN and CDR2 SYDVKM. The germline V and J ends were trimmed by 2 bases and 4 bases, with 11 bases remaining between them. The CDR3 spans 14 residues. CDR3 region: CASSLQGRSYGYTF. The CDR3 region has the DNA TGTGCCAGCAGTTTACAGGGAAGGAGCTATGGCTACACCTTC.

This clone was seen only once. The genes are TRBV6-6 and TRBJ1-1, with TRBD1 as a possible D gene (5 bases). This CDR3 comprises 14 residues. Germline loops: CDR1 MNHNY, CDR2 SVGAGI (reference sequence). The V and J ends lost 7 bases and 5 bases respectively, with 17 bases between them. The CDR3 DNA reads TGTGCCAGCACCCAGCGACGGGAGGGGACTGAAGCTTTCTTT. Protein: CASTQRREGTEAFF.

The chain has TRBV7-2 and TRBJ1-5, with D possibly being TRBD1 (5 bases). This CDR3 has 14 amino acids. Germline V gives CDR1 SGHTA, CDR2 FQGNSA. V lost 1 base and J lost 5, with 9 bases in between. The CDR3 DNA sequence: TGTGCCAGCAGCTTAGAGGGGATCTATCAGCCCCAGCATTTT. It specifies CASSLEGIYQPQHF.

The rearrangement uses TRBV19 and TRBJ1-5; 8 bases are a match to TRBD1. This CDR3 region has 14 residues. V was pared by 5 bases and J by 7 bases, with 7 bases of the junction left unmatched. The germline V gene encodes CDR1 LNHDA and CDR2 SQIVND (reference sequence). The CDR3, as DNA: TGTGCCAGTAGTTCTGGACAGGGAGAACAGCCCCAGCATTTT. Amino acid sequence: CASSSGQGEQPQHF.

The chain links TRBV11-1 to TRBJ2-7; maybe TRBD2 (5 bases). The V end was cut by 2 bases, the J end by 4 bases, with 12 bases between. This CDR3 is built from 14 residues. The germline CDR1 and CDR2 sequences are SGHAT and FQDESV (reference sequence). CDR3 loop: CASSLFAGRYEQYF. In DNA, the CDR3 is TGTGCCAGCAGCTTATTTGCGGGCAGATACGAGCAGTACTTC.

This clone has a single count. V is TRBV19 and J is TRBJ2-1; TRBD2 aligns across 8 bases. The CDR3 contains 15 residues. In germline, CDR1 is LNHDA, CDR2 SQIVND (reference sequence). V was clipped by 7 bases and J by 1 base; unmatched bases: 6. Written as DNA, the CDR3 is TGTGCCAGTAACCCGGCTAGCGGGTCCTACAATGAGCAGTTCTTC. Protein product: CASNPASGSYNEQFF.

The chain carries TRBV4-3 and TRBJ1-4; D call uncertain. Germline V gives CDR1 LGHNA, CDR2 YSLEER. There are 15 residues in the CDR3. V lost 0 bases, J lost 0 bases, and 5 bases lay in between. DNA of the CDR3: TGCGCCAGCAGCCAAGAATATTCAACTAATGAAAAACTGTTTTTT. As protein: CASSQEYSTNEKLFF.

J is TRBJ1-1 and V is TRBV4-1, with no clear D. V lost 4 bases and J 6 bases, leaving 18 bases between the germline ends. Germline values: CDR1 MGHRA, CDR2 YSYEKL. The length of the CDR3 is 15 residues. The CDR3 sequence: CASSPRVGSIAEAFF. The CDR3, as DNA: TGCGCCAGCAGCCCGCGGGTAGGGAGTATAGCTGAAGCTTTCTTT.

In DNA, the CDR3 is TGTGCCAGCAGCCCAACCGGGACAGGAGGGGGCTACACCTTC. Its protein product is CASSPTGTGGGYTF. V usage is TRBV9 and J usage is TRBJ1-2; 8 positions match TRBD1. The CDR3 spans 14 residues. Germline loops: CDR1 SGDLS, CDR2 YYNGEE. Trimming at V came to 4 bases and at J to 8 bases, leaving 10 bases not matched to a gene.

The V call is TRBV6-6, the J call TRBJ2-7; D unresolved. CDR3 length equals 14 residues. V was trimmed by 6 bases and J by 1 base, leaving 13 bases between them. Germline V gene data show CDR1 as MNHNY and CDR2 as SVGAGI (reference sequence). The CDR3 DNA reads as TGTGCCAGCAGCCAAACGACACCATCCTACGAGCAGTACTTC. Encoded protein: CASSQTTPSYEQYF.

The V call is TRBV7-2, the J call TRBJ2-7, with a weak D call TRBD2 (6 bases). V lost 4 bases to trimming and J lost 9 bases, with 16 bases between them. This CDR3 region has 13 residues. CDR1 is SGHTA, CDR2 FQGNSA, per germline. The CDR3, as DNA: TGTGCCAGCAGCTCTAGCGTTCAAAGGGGGCAGTACTTC. This sequence encodes CASSSSVQRGQYF.

This clone was counted a single time. The chain uses TRBV6-5 and TRBJ1-5; D might be TRBD1 (5 bases). The length of the CDR3 is 14 residues. Trimming removed 4 bases from V and 2 bases from J, with 9 bases in between. The germline CDR1 and CDR2 sequences are MNHEY and SVGAGI. The CDR3 DNA is TGTGCCAGCAGTTTAGGAGGGGGCAATCAGCCCCAGCATTTT. Translation: CASSLGGGNQPQHF.

V gene TRBV7-2 combines with J gene TRBJ1-4; no clear D. The CDR3 covers 17 residues. Germline V gene data show CDR1 as SGHTA and CDR2 as FQGNSA. V was cut by 1 base and J by 0 bases, with 12 bases left in between. CDR3 nucleotide sequence: TGTGCCAGCAGCTTAGTATCAGTAGCTGCAACTAATGAAAAACTGTTTTTT. Its protein is CASSLVSVAATNEKLFF. Combining the CDR3 with reference TRBV7-2 and TRBJ1-4 gives the whole variable domain GAGVSQSPSNKVTEKGKDVELRCDPISGHTALYWYRQSLGQGLEFLIYFQGNSAPDKSGLPSDRFSAERTGGSVSTLTIQRTQQEDSAVYLCASSLVSVAATNEKLFFGSGTQLSVL.

The J gene is TRBJ2-2, the V gene TRBV7-3, with 8 bases fitting TRBD2. V was pared by 6 bases and J by 6 bases, with 15 bases of the junction left unmatched. This CDR3 region has 17 residues. CDR1 and CDR2 (germline): SGHTA, FQGTGA. CDR3 amino acids: CASSPSTGTSLPGELFF. DNA of the CDR3: TGTGCCAGCAGTCCTTCGACCGGGACTAGTCTTCCCGGGGAGCTGTTTTTT.